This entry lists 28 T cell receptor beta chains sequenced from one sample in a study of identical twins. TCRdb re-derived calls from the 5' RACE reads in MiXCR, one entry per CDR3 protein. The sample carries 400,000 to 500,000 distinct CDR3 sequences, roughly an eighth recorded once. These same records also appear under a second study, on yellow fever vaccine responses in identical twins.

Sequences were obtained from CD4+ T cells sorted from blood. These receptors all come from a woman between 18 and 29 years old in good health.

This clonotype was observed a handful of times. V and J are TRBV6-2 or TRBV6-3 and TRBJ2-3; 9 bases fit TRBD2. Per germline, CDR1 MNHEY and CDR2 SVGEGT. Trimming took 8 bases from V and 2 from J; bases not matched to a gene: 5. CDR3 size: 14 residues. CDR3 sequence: CASRIAGVTDTQYF. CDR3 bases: TGTGCCAGCCGGATAGCGGGAGTCACAGATACGCAGTATTTT.

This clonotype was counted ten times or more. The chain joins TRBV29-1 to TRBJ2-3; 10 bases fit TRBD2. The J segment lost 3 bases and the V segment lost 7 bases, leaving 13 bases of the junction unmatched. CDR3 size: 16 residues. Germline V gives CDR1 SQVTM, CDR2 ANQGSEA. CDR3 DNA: TGCAGCGGGGCTAGAGGGCTAGCGGGAGTTACAGATACGCAGTATTTT. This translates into CSGARGLAGVTDTQYF.

CDR3 protein: CASTSLQGINEKLFF. In DNA form, the CDR3 reads TGTGCCAGCACCAGCCTACAGGGCATAAATGAAAAACTGTTTTTT. V gene TRBV12-3 or TRBV12-4 combines with J gene TRBJ1-4, with a weak D call TRBD1 (6 bases). The V gene lost 7 bases and the J gene lost 5 bases, with 17 bases spanning the gap. CDR3 length: 15 residues.

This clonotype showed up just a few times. CDR3 DNA sequence: TGTGCCAGCAGTTACTCGATCACGGGGGAGACCCAGTACTTC. It yields the protein CASSYSITGETQYF. The chain has TRBV6-5 and TRBJ2-5; D perhaps matches TRBD2 (5 bases). Trimming stripped 0 bases from V and 5 bases from J, with 10 bases between. CDR1 is MNHEY and CDR2 is SVGAGI in the germline V gene. The CDR3 totals 14 residues.

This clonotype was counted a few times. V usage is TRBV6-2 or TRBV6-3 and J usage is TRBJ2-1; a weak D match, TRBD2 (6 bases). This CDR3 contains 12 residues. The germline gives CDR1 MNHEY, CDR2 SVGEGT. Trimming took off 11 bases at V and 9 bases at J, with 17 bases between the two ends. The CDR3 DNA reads TGTGCCGTCCAACGGGGGAGCGGTGAGCAGTTCTTC. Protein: CAVQRGSGEQFF.

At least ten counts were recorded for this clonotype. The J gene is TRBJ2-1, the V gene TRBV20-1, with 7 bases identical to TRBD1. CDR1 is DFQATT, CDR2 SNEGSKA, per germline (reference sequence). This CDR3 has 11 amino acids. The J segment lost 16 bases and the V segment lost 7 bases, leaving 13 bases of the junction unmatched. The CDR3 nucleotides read TGCAGTGTTTCCCAGGGGGAGAGCAGCTTCTTC. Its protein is CSVSQGESSFF.

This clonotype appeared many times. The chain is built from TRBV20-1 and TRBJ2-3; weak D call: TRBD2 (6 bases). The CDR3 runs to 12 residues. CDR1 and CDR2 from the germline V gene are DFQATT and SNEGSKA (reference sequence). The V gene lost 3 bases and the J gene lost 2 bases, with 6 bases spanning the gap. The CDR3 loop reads CSARRDTDTQYF. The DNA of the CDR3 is TGCAGTGCTAGGCGGGACACAGATACGCAGTATTTT.

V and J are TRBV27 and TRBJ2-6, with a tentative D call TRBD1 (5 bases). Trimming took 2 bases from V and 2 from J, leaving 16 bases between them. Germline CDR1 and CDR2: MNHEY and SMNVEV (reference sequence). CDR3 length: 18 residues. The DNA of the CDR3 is TGTGCCAGCAGTTTAAAAGGGTTGTCAGGGACTGGGGCCAACGTCCTGACTTTC. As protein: CASSLKGLSGTGANVLTF.

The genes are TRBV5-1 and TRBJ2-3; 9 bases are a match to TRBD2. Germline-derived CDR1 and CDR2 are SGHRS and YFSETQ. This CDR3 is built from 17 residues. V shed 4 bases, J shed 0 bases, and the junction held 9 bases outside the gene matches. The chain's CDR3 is CASSVGGLARSTDTQYF. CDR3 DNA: TGCGCCAGCAGCGTAGGGGGACTAGCTCGTAGCACAGATACGCAGTATTTT.

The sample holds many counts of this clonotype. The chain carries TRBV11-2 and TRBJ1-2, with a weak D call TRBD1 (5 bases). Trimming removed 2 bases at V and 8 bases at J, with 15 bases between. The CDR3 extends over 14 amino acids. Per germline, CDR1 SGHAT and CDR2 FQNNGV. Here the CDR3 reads CASSLFVPWGGYTF. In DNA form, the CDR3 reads TGTGCCAGCAGCTTATTTGTTCCCTGGGGCGGCTACACCTTC.

The CDR3 DNA reads as TGTGCCAGCAGTGTTGGGACAGCTGGGGCCAACGTCCTGACTTTC. This codes for CASSVGTAGANVLTF. The gene calls are TRBV6-1 and TRBJ2-6; 7 nucleotides agree with TRBD1. Trimming removed 4 bases from V and 2 bases from J; junction bases left unmatched: 2. The CDR3 is 15 residues long. Germline CDR1 and CDR2: MNHNS and SASEGT.

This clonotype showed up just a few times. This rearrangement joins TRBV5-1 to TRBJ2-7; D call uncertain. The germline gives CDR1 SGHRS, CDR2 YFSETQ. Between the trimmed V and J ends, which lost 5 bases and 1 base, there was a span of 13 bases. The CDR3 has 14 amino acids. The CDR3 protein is CASRQATGSYEQYF. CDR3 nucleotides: TGCGCCAGCAGGCAGGCTACCGGGTCCTACGAGCAGTACTTC.

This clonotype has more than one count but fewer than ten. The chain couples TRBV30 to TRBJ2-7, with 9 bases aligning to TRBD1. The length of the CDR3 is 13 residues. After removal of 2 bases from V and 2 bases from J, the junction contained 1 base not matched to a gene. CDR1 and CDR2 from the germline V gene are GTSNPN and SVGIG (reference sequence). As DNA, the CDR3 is TGTGCCTGGAGTCGACAGGGGGCCTACGAGCAGTACTTC. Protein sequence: CAWSRQGAYEQYF.

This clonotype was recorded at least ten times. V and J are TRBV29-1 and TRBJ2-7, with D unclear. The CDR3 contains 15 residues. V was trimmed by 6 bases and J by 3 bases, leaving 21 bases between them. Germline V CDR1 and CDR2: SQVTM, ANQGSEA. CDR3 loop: CSVAAVAAPHYEQYF. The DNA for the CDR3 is TGCAGCGTCGCCGCCGTGGCGGCTCCTCACTACGAGCAGTACTTC.

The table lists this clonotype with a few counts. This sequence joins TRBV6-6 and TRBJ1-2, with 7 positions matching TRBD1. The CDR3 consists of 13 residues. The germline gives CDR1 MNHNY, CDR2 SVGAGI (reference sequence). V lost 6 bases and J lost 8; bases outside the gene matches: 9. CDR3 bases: TGTGCCAGCAGACCCGACAGGGTACAGGGCTACACCTTC. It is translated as CASRPDRVQGYTF.

The CDR3 protein is CSARGDRGAYNEQFF. In DNA, the CDR3 is TGCAGTGCTAGGGGAGACAGGGGAGCCTACAATGAGCAGTTCTTC. J is TRBJ2-1 and V is TRBV20-1, with 8 bases identical to TRBD1. The CDR3 has 15 residues. V shed 3 bases and J 2 bases; nucleotides not matched to a gene: 6. Germline CDR1 reads DFQATT; CDR2 reads SNEGSKA (reference sequence).

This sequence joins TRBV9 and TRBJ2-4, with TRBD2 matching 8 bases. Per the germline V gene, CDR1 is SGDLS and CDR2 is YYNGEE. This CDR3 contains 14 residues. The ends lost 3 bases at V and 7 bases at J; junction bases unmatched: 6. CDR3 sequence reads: CASSAREGLNIQYF. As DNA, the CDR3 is TGTGCCAGCAGCGCCCGGGAGGGCCTCAACATTCAGTACTTC.

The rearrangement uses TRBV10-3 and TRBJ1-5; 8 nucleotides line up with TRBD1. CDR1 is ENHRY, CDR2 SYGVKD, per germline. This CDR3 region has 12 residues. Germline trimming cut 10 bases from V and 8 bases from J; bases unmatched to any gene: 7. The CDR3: CATRDRIEPQHF. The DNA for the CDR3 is TGTGCCACGAGGGACAGGATTGAGCCCCAGCATTTT.

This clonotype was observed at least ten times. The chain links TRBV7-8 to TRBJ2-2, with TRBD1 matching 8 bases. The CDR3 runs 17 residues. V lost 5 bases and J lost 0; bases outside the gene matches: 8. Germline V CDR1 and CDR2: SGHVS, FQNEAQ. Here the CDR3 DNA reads TGTGCCAGCAGCGCCGGCAGGGACAGGACGAACACCGGGGAGCTGTTTTTT. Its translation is CASSAGRDRTNTGELFF.

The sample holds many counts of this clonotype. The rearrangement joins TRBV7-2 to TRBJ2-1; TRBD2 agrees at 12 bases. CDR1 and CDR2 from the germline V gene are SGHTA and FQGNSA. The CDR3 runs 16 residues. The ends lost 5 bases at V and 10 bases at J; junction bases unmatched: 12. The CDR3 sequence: CASSPRTSGIGGEQFF. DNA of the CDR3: TGTGCCAGCAGCCCCCGGACTAGCGGGATAGGTGGCGAGCAGTTCTTC.

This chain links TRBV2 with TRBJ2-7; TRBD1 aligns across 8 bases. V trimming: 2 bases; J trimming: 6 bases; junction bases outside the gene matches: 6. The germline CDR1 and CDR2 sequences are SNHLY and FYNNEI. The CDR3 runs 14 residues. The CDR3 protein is CASSERARGREQYF. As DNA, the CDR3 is TGTGCCAGCAGTGAAAGGGCCAGGGGGCGCGAGCAGTACTTC.

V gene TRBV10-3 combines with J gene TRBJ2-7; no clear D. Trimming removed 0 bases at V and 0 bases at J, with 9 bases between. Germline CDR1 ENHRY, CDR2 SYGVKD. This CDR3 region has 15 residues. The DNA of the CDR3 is TGTGCCATCAGTGAGTCCCGAACAGTCTCCTACGAGCAGTACTTC. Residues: CAISESRTVSYEQYF.

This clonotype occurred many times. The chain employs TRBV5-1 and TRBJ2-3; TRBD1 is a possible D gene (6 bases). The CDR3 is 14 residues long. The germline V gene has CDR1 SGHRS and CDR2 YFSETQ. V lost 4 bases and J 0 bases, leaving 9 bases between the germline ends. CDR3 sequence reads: CASSLGQSTDTQYF. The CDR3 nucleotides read TGCGCCAGCAGCCTCGGACAGAGCACAGATACGCAGTATTTT.

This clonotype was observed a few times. CDR3 in DNA: TGTGCCACCAGTGAACTAGCGGGAGGGGAGACCCAGTACTTC. Its protein product is CATSELAGGETQYF. The chain uses TRBV24-1 and TRBJ2-5, with 13 bases identical to TRBD2. This CDR3 has 14 amino acids. In germline, CDR1 is KGHDR, CDR2 SFDVKD. V shed 4 bases and J 5 bases; nucleotides not matched to a gene: 0.

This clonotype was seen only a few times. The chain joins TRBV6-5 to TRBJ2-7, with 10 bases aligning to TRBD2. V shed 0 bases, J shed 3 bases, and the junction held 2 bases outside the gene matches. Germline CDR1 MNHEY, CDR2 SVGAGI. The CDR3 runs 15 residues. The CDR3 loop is CASSYSASGGYEQYF. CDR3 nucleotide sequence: TGTGCCAGCAGTTACTCGGCTAGCGGGGGCTACGAGCAGTACTTC.

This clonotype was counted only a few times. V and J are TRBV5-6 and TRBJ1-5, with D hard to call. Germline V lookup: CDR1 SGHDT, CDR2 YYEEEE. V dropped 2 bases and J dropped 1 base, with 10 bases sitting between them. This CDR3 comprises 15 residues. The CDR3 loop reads CASSLSPGSNQPQHF. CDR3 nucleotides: TGTGCCAGCAGCTTATCACCCGGGAGCAATCAGCCCCAGCATTTT.

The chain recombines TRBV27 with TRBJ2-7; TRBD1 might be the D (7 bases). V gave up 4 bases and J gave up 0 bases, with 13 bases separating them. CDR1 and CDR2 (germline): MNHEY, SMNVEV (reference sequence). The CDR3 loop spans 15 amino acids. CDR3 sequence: CASSSPGGFSYEQYF. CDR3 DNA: TGTGCCAGCAGTTCACCAGGGGGGTTCTCCTACGAGCAGTACTTC.

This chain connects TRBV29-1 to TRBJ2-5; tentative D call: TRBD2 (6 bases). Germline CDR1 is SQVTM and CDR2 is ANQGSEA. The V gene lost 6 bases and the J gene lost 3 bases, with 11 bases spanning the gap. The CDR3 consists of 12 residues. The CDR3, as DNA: TGCAGCGTCGGGAGTAAGGAAGAGACCCAGTACTTC. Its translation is CSVGSKEETQYF.